This T cell receptor (beta chain) stems from a study of blood T cell repertoires in COVID-19. About the study: Sites across the United States, Italy and Spain contributed samples from acute and convalescent COVID-19.

The data were produced by immunoSEQ multiplex PCR, yet TCRdb's version contains in-frame clones alone and is incomplete. The table includes about 170,000 clones, approximately 90% detected once. Trimming removed 6 bases from V and 5 bases from J, with 14 bases in between. This CDR3 is 13 amino acids long. Sequencing input: peripheral blood. The V call is TRBV12-3 or TRBV12-4, the J call TRBJ2-7; perhaps TRBD2 as D (5 bases). This receptor was obtained from a woman older than 75 in a cohort sampled during active or convalescent COVID-19. The CDR3 DNA sequence: TGTGCCAGCAGCTATTCCGGGGTCGACGAGCAGTACTTC. It encodes CASSYSGVDEQYF.